This T cell receptor (beta chain) appears in the sequencing data of a study of blood T cell repertoires in COVID-19. The overall study: The analysed material was cDNA or gDNA that came from T cells, B-cell-depleted T cells, or PBMCs.

In the authors' workflow: It was from reference gene primer amplification that nucleated cell counts were estimated. Method: immunoSEQ multiplex PCR; TCRdb's copy keeps in-frame clones and lacks some. That table furnishes V, J and clone size, whereas the DNA furnished D and trimming. The table lists about 670,000 clones, just under 90% of them singletons. The CDR3 is made up of 11 amino acids. In germline, CDR1 is SNHLY, CDR2 FYNNEI. Between the trimmed V and J ends, which lost 5 bases and 1 base, there was a span of 2 bases. The receptor was isolated from a woman younger than 35 with acute or convalescent COVID-19. The V and J genes are TRBV2 and TRBJ1-2; D is uncertain. Sample: peripheral blood. The CDR3 DNA follows: TGTGCCAGCAGTCGTAACTATGGCTACACCTTC. Translated: CASSRNYGYTF.